These 17 T cell receptor beta chains were all obtained from the same sample, sequenced in a study of cytomegalovirus exposure and HLA in healthy donors. Primers included in the PCR were 60 Vbeta and 13 Jbeta primers. Sequenced by immunoSEQ multiplex PCR; TCRdb stores in-frame clones only, minus some. The sample shows about 130,000 clones, around three quarters of them seen only once. Source material: PBMCs. The origin of the receptors is a woman aged 55-69 years in good health and CMV-seropositive.

This clone was observed a handful of times. The same CDR3 can be traced to other DNA sequences in this sample. The V and J genes are TRBV2 and TRBJ2-3, with 9 bases that match TRBD2. The V and J ends lost 6 bases and 1 base, in that order; junction bases with no gene match: 8. The germline V gene has CDR1 SNHLY and CDR2 FYNNEI. This CDR3 has 16 amino acids. The CDR3 loop is CASRVKAGGRTDTQYF. CDR3 bases: TGTGCCAGCAGGGTGAAGGCGGGGGGGCGCACAGATACGCAGTATTTT.

The chain carries TRBV10-3 and TRBJ2-7; the match to TRBD2 covers 12 bases. V shed 4 bases and J 6 bases; nucleotides not matched to a gene: 7. The CDR3 is 15 residues long. CDR1 ENHRY and CDR2 SYGVKD come from the germline V gene. The CDR3 DNA reads TGTGCCATCAGTGCGTCTAGCGGGAGGGCCGGCGAGCAGTACTTC. As protein: CAISASSGRAGEQYF.

The chain links TRBV19 to TRBJ2-7; possibly TRBD2 for D (6 bases). The length of the CDR3 is 14 residues. V was cut by 3 bases and J by 4 bases, with 13 bases left in between. The germline V gene has CDR1 LNHDA and CDR2 SQIVND (reference sequence). CDR3 in DNA: TGTGCCAGTAGTATCAATATCGGGGGATACGAGCAGTACTTC. Translating gives CASSINIGGYEQYF.

The rearrangement joins TRBV18 to TRBJ1-1, with 7 bases fitting TRBD1. Unmatched junction bases numbered 8, after V lost 6 bases and J lost 7 bases. This CDR3 contains 13 residues. Germline lookup yields CDR1 KGHSH and CDR2 LQKENI. CDR3 DNA sequence: TGTGCCAGCTCTCGACAGGGAGGTGGTGAAGCTTTCTTT. Its protein product is CASSRQGGGEAFF. The full variable domain, its missing parts supplied by reference TRBV18 and TRBJ1-1, is NAGVMQNPRHLVRRRGQEARLRCSPMKGHSHVYWYRQLPEEGLKFMVYLQKENIIDESGMPKERFSAEFPKEGPSILRIQQVVRGDSAAYFCASSRQGGGEAFFGQGTRLTVV.

There are a few counts of this clone. The J gene is TRBJ2-5, the V gene TRBV19; D not resolved. Trimming shortened V by 8 bases and J by 1 base, and 11 bases separated the two germline ends. Germline V lookup: CDR1 LNHDA, CDR2 SQIVND (reference sequence). The CDR3 is 13 residues long. CDR3 in amino acids: CASAQALQETQYF. The CDR3 DNA reads TGTGCCAGTGCTCAGGCACTCCAAGAGACCCAGTACTTC. Complete variable domain (other parts from reference TRBV19 and TRBJ2-5): DGGITQSPKYLFRKEGQNVTLSCEQNLNHDAMYWYRQDPGQGLRLIYYSQIVNDFQKGDIAEGYSVSREKKESFPLTVTSAQKNPTAFYLCASAQALQETQYFGPGTRLLVL.

The chain carries TRBV5-5 and TRBJ1-4, with 7 bases matching TRBD1. The germline gives CDR1 SGHKS, CDR2 YYEKEE (reference sequence). CDR3 length: 16 residues. Germline trimming cut 0 bases from V and 8 bases from J; bases unmatched to any gene: 10. Here the CDR3 DNA reads TGTGCCAGCAGCTTGGCGTCAGGACAGGCGGCGGAAAAACTGTTTTTT. It codes for CASSLASGQAAEKLFF.

Comment on this clone: The missing conserved phenylalanine or tryptophan at the end of this CDR3 makes a read error likely. No DNA is shown, since the ends of the CDR3 on it are uncertain; the CDR3 is the one TCRdb lists. The rearrangement joins TRBV10-1 to TRBJ1-2. Per germline, CDR1 WNHNN and CDR2 SYGVQD (reference sequence). The length of the CDR3 is 8 amino acids, counting both ends. CDR3 residues: CATHRWGG.

The rearrangement joins TRBV29-1 to TRBJ2-7; maybe TRBD1 (5 bases). This CDR3 comprises 15 residues. Germline loops: CDR1 SQVTM, CDR2 ANQGSEA. V lost 0 bases and J lost 6, with 18 bases in between. Here the CDR3 reads CSVEDDVTAFSEQYF. The CDR3 DNA sequence: TGCAGCGTTGAAGATGACGTGACAGCGTTTTCCGAGCAGTACTTC.

The chain is built from TRBV4-3 and TRBJ2-7; D uncertain. Germline V gene sequence: CDR1 LGHNA, CDR2 YSLEER. Trimming removed 3 bases at V and 4 bases at J, with 10 bases between. The length of the CDR3 is 13 residues. This chain's CDR3 is CASSQLTYYEQYF. CDR3 sequence (DNA): TGCGCCAGCAGCCAGTTGACTTATTACGAGCAGTACTTC.

The chain is built from TRBV7-2 and TRBJ2-7, with a possible D match to TRBD2 (5 bases). This CDR3 spans 12 amino acids. Germline values: CDR1 SGHTA, CDR2 FQGNSA. Trimming pared 3 bases from V and 7 bases from J, leaving 10 bases between. The CDR3 sequence is CASSLEGGEQYF. The DNA for the CDR3 is TGTGCCAGCAGCTTGGAAGGAGGTGAGCAGTACTTC.

The chain is built from TRBV6-4 and TRBJ1-5, with TRBD1 matching 9 bases. Germline V lookup: CDR1 MRHNA, CDR2 SNTAGT. The CDR3 consists of 12 residues. V shed 6 bases and J 11 bases; nucleotides not matched to a gene: 5. The CDR3 bases are TGTGCCAGCAGGGACAGGGGATCAGCCCAGCATTTT. The encoded protein is CASRDRGSAQHF.

The chain couples TRBV7-3 to TRBJ2-7; tentative D call: TRBD1 (5 bases). Germline values: CDR1 SGHTA, CDR2 FQGTGA. V lost 1 base and J lost 6, with 10 bases in between. This CDR3 is 13 amino acids long. CDR3 loop: CASSLSQGGEQYF. Written as DNA, the CDR3 is TGTGCCAGCAGCTTAAGTCAGGGCGGCGAGCAGTACTTC.

The chain is built from TRBV5-8 and TRBJ1-5; the match to TRBD1 covers 9 bases. The CDR3 totals 15 residues. V was clipped by 4 bases and J by 2 bases; unmatched bases: 4. The germline V gene has CDR1 SGHTS and CDR2 YDEGEE. The CDR3 loop reads CASSHRTGGNQPQHF. CDR3 nucleotides: TGTGCCAGCAGCCATCGGACAGGGGGCAATCAGCCCCAGCATTTT.

The chain is built from TRBV5-4 and TRBJ1-2; 8 bases fit TRBD1. Germline-derived CDR1 and CDR2 are SGHNT and YYREEE (reference sequence). Germline trimming cut 4 bases from V and 8 bases from J; bases unmatched to any gene: 16. The CDR3 is made up of 16 amino acids. As DNA, the CDR3 is TGTGCCAGCAGCGGGGGGGGGACAGGTTTCCCCCGGGGCTACACCTTC. It codes for CASSGGGTGFPRGYTF.

The V and J genes are TRBV7-3 and TRBJ2-1; 10 nucleotides align to TRBD2. The trim removed 3 bases at V and 7 bases at J, leaving 6 bases unmatched. CDR1 and CDR2 from the germline V gene are SGHTA and FQGTGA. This CDR3 is built from 15 residues. As DNA, the CDR3 is TGTGCCAGCAGCTTCGGGGCTAGCGGGGGTAATGAGCAGTTCTTC. Amino acids: CASSFGASGGNEQFF.

The chain combines TRBV7-2 with TRBJ2-3; D perhaps matches TRBD2 (5 bases). The CDR3 consists of 15 residues. Trimming took 0 bases from V and 1 from J, leaving 8 bases between them. Germline CDR1 reads SGHTA; CDR2 reads FQGNSA. The chain's CDR3 is CASSLAGARTDTQYF. In DNA, the CDR3 is TGTGCCAGCAGCTTAGCGGGAGCGCGCACAGATACGCAGTATTTT.

The chain couples TRBV11-3 to TRBJ2-3; 8 nucleotides agree with TRBD1. The CDR3 spans 15 residues. V gave up 6 bases and J gave up 2 bases; unmatched junction bases: 7. CDR1 is SGHNT, CDR2 YENEEA, per germline. CDR3 sequence: CASSLGTGTTDTQYF. The CDR3 region has the DNA TGTGCCAGCAGTTTGGGGACAGGTACCACAGATACGCAGTATTTT.